Listed below are T cell receptor beta chains from one sample, sequenced in a study of monozygotic twins with inflammatory bowel disease. TCRdb re-called the 5' RACE reads and catalogs CDR3 proteins one per entry, DNA excluded. In total, the table holds about 210,000 distinct CDR3 sequences. The material sequenced was blood. The receptors were sampled from a human donor with ulcerative colitis or Crohn's disease, or a healthy co-twin of an affected twin (not recorded which). Each CDR3 is given with its conserved first and last residue.

CDR3aa,v_gene,j_gene
CASSSGVTGELFF,TRBV27,TRBJ2-2
CASSPTYDRVNEQFF,TRBV7-3,TRBJ2-1
CASSLFEGQGAYGYTF,TRBV5-4,TRBJ1-2
CAISADNNEQFF,TRBV15,TRBJ2-1
CATSDERTDTQYF,TRBV24-1,TRBJ2-3
CASSSRIQTGNYGYTF,TRBV5-1,TRBJ1-2
CSAPGGPNEKLFF,TRBV20-1,TRBJ1-4
CASTGPGYEQYF,TRBV27,TRBJ2-7
CSAPGQGFREDYGYTF,TRBV20-1,TRBJ1-2
CASSYSSGGSYNEQFF,TRBV6-5,TRBJ2-1
CASSSLTGTGLNEQFF,TRBV5-1,TRBJ2-1
CASSQGTGIGAFF,TRBV3-1,TRBJ1-1
CASSDGARDAPLHF,TRBV2,TRBJ1-6
CSAENGDSPLHF,TRBV20-1,TRBJ1-6
CASSYSSAKNIQYF,TRBV6-5,TRBJ2-4
CASSLAGGLYEQYF,TRBV7-9,TRBJ2-7
CASSSMATDTQYF,TRBV5-6,TRBJ2-3
CASSLSGTSNEQYF,TRBV5-5,TRBJ2-7
CATSSSRVNTGELFF,TRBV15,TRBJ2-2
CATSRDQDTGELFF,TRBV15,TRBJ2-2
CASSLDLDQPQHF,TRBV5-4,TRBJ1-5
CSPQGQGGEKLFF,TRBV20-1,TRBJ1-4
CASSPTRGEQYF,TRBV12-3/TRBV12-4,TRBJ2-7
CASRTGGATSEAFF,TRBV6-1,TRBJ1-1
CATSRDHEAGGYNEQFF,TRBV15,TRBJ2-1
CASSYRGGEDTQYF,TRBV5-1,TRBJ2-3
CSAEGAAYEQYF,TRBV20-1,TRBJ2-7
CASSLWWDTEAFF,TRBV12-3/TRBV12-4,TRBJ1-1
CASSHPELGNQPQHF,TRBV4-1,TRBJ1-5
CASSLDVAGHSIQETQYF,TRBV11-2,TRBJ2-5
CAISESKVMGSVSEQYF,TRBV10-3,TRBJ2-7
CASSGVDRSSYEQYF,TRBV10-2,TRBJ2-7
CASSQEQGGWTNEQFF,TRBV4-2,TRBJ2-1
CASGSLEATGELFF,TRBV5-6,TRBJ2-2
CASSFQGANTEALF,TRBV6-5,TRBJ1-1
CASAQRMNTEAFF,TRBV7-8,TRBJ1-1
CASGPGDSSYNEQFF,TRBV12-5,TRBJ2-1
CASSIFGRVDQPQHF,TRBV19,TRBJ1-5
CATSLGGPHTDTQYF,TRBV24-1,TRBJ2-3
CASSYSGARTDTQYF,TRBV6-5,TRBJ2-3
CASSPRAGGFYNEQFF,TRBV7-3,TRBJ2-1
CSASQVAGANVLTF,TRBV20-1,TRBJ2-6
CASSFVETQYF,TRBV28,TRBJ2-5
CASSLAGDEYEQYF,TRBV7-6,TRBJ2-7
CSVDRELDTQYF,TRBV29-1,TRBJ2-3
CSARDRAPLSYNEQFF,TRBV20-1,TRBJ2-1
CASSLGQGSNEQFF,TRBV9,TRBJ2-1
CASSPPSRTEQFF,TRBV4-1,TRBJ2-1
CASSQDRWGPQHF,TRBV3-1,TRBJ1-5
CSAYTLSDEQFF,TRBV20-1,TRBJ2-1
CASDKDSSTDTQYF,TRBV7-9,TRBJ2-3
CASRQDPGHQGVYTF,TRBV6-1,TRBJ1-2
CSARQDLRATYEQYF,TRBV20-1,TRBJ2-7
CASSDLRTYEQYF,TRBV6-1,TRBJ2-7
CASRLTGGMADTQYF,TRBV12-3/TRBV12-4,TRBJ2-3